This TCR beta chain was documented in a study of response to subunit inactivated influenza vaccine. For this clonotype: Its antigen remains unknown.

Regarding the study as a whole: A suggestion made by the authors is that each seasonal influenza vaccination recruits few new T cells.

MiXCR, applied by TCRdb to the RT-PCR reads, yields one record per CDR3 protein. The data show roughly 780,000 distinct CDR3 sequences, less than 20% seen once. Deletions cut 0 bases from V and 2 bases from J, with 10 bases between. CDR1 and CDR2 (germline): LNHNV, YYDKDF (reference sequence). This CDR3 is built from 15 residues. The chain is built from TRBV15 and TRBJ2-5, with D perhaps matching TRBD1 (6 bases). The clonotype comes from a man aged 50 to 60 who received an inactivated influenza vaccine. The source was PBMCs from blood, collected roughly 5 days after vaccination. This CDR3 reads CATSREKDRQETQYF. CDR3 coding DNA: TGTGCCACCAGCAGAGAGAAGGACAGACAAGAGACCCAGTACTTC. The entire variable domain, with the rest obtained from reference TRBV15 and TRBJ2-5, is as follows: DAMVIQNPRYQVTQFGKPVTLSCSQTLNHNVMYWYQQKSSQAPKLLFHYYDKDFNNEADTPDNFQSRRPNTSFCFLDIRSPGLGDTAMYLCATSREKDRQETQYFGPGTRLLVL.